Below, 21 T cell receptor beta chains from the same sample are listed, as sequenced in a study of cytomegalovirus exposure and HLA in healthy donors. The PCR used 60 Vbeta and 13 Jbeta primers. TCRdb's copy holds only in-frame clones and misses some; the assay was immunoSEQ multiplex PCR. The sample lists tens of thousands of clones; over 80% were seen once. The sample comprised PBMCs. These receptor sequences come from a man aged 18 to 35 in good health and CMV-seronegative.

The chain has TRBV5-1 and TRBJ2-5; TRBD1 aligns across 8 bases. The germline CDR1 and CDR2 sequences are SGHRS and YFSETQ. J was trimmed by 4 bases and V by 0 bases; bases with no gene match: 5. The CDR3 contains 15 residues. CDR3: CASSLDPGGRETQYF. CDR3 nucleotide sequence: TGCGCCAGCAGCTTGGATCCAGGGGGCCGAGAGACCCAGTACTTC. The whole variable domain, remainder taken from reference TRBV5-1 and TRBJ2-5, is KAGVTQTPRYLIKTRGQQVTLSCSPISGHRSVSWYQQTPGQGLQFLFEYFSETQRNKGNFPGRFSGRQFSNSRSEMNVSTLELGDSALYLCASSLDPGGRETQYFGPGTRLLVL.

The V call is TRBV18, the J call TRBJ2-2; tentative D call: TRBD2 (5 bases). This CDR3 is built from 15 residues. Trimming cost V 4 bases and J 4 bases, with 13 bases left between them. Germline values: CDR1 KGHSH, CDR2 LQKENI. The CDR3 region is CASSRAGRSTGELFF. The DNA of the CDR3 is TGTGCCAGCTCACGGGCGGGCAGGTCCACCGGGGAGCTGTTTTTT.

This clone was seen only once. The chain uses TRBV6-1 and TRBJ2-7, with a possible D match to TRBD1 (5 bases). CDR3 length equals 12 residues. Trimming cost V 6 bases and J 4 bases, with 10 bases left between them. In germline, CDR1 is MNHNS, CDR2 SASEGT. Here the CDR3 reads CASRGPLYEQYF. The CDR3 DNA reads TGTGCCAGCAGGGGGCCCCTATACGAGCAGTACTTC.

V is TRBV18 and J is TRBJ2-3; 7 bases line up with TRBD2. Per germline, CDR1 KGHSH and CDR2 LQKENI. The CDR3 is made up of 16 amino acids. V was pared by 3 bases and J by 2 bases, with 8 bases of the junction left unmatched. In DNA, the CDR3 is TGTGCCAGCTCACCCTCTAGCGGTCGTATCACAGATACGCAGTATTTT. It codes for CASSPSSGRITDTQYF.

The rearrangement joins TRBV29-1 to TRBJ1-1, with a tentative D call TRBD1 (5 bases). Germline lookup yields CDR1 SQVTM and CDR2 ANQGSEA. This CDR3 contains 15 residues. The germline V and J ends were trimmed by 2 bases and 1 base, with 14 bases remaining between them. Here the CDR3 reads CSVEILPGGNTEAFF. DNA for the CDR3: TGCAGCGTTGAAATCTTGCCGGGGGGGAACACTGAAGCTTTCTTT.

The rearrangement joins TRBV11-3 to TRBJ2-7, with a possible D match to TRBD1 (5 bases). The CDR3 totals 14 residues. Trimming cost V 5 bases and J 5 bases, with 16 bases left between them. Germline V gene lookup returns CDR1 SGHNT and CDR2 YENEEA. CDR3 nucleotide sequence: TGTGCCAGCAGCCCATCGTTGGGCAGGGACGAGCAGTACTTC. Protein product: CASSPSLGRDEQYF.

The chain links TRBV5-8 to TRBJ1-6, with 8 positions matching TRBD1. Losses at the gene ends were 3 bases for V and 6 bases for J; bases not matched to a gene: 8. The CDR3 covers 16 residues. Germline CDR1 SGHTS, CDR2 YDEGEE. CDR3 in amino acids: CASSSTGAWTNSPLHF. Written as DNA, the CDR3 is TGTGCCAGCAGCTCGACAGGGGCTTGGACTAATTCACCCCTCCACTTT. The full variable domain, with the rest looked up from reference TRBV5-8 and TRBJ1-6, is EAGVTQSPTHLIKTRGQQATLRCSPISGHTSVYWYQQALGLGLQFLLWYDEGEERNRGNFPPRFSGRQFPNYSSELNVNALELEDSALYLCASSSTGAWTNSPLHFGNGTRLTVT.

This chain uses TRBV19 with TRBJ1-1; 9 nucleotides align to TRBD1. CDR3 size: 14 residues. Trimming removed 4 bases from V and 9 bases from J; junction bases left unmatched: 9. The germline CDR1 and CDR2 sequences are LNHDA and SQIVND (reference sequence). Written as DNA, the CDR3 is TGTGCCAGTAGTACCGGACAGGGGTTAAAGAAAGCTTTCTTT. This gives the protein CASSTGQGLKKAFF.

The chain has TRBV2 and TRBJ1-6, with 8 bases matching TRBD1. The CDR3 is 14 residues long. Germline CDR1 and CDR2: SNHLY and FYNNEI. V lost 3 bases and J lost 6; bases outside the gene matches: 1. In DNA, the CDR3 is TGTGCCAGCAGTGAGGACAGGGTTAATTCACCCCTCCACTTT. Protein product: CASSEDRVNSPLHF.

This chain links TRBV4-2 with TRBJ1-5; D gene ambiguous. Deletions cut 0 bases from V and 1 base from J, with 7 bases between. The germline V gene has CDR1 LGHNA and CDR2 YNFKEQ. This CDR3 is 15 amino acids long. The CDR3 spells CASSQDVGSNQPQHF. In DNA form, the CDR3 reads TGTGCCAGCAGCCAAGATGTTGGCAGCAATCAGCCCCAGCATTTT.

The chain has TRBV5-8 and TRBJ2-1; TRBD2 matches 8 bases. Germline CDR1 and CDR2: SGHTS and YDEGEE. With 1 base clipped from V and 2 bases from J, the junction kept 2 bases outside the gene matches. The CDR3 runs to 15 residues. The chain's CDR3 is CASSLSGGPYNEQFF. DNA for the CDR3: TGTGCCAGCAGCTTGTCGGGAGGGCCCTACAATGAGCAGTTCTTC.

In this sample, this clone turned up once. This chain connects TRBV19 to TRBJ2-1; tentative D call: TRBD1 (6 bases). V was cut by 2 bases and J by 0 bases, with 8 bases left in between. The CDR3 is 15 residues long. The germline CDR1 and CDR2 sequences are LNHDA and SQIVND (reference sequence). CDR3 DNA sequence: TGTGCCAGTAGTATAACAGGGAGCTCCTACAATGAGCAGTTCTTC. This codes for CASSITGSSYNEQFF.

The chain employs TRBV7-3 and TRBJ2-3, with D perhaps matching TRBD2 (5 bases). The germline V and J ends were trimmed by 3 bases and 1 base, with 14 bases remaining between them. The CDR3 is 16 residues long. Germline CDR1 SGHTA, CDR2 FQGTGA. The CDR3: CASSLLWGDCTDTQYF. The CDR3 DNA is TGTGCCAGCAGCTTGTTGTGGGGAGACTGCACAGATACGCAGTATTTT.

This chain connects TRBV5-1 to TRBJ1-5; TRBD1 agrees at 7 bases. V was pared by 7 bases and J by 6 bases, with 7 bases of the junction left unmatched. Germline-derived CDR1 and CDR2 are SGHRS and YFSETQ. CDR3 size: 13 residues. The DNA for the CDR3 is TGCGCCAGCGTAAGACAGGGTATTCAGCCCCAGCATTTT. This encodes CASVRQGIQPQHF. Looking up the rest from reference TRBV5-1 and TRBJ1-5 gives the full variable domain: KAGVTQTPRYLIKTRGQQVTLSCSPISGHRSVSWYQQTPGQGLQFLFEYFSETQRNKGNFPGRFSGRQFSNSRSEMNVSTLELGDSALYLCASVRQGIQPQHFGDGTRLSIL.

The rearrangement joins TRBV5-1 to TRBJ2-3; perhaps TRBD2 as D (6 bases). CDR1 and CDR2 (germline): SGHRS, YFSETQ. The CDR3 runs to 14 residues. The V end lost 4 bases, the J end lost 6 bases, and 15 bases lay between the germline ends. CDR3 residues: CASSLTSLPDTQYF. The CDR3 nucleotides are TGCGCCAGCAGCCTGACTAGTTTGCCGGATACGCAGTATTTT.

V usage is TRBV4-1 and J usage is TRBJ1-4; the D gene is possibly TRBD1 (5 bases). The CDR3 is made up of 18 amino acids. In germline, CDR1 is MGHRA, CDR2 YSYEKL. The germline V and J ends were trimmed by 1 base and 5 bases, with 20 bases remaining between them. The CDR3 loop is CASSQVRSAQGLNEKLFF. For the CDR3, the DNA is TGCGCCAGCAGCCAAGTCAGGTCCGCGCAGGGATTAAATGAAAAACTGTTTTTT.

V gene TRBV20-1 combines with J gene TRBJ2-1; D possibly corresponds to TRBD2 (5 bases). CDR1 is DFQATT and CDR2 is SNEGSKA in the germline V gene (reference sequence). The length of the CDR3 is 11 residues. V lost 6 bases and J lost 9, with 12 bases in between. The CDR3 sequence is CSAPGNSEQFF. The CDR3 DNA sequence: TGCAGTGCCCCCGGGAATAGTGAGCAGTTCTTC.

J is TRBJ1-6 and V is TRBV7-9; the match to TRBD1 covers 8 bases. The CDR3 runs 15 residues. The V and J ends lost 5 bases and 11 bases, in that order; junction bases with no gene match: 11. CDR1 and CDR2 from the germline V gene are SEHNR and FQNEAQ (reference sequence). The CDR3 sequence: CASSLKGQAMTPLHF. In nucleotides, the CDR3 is TGTGCCAGCAGCCTTAAGGGACAGGCCATGACACCCCTCCACTTT.

CDR3 sequence (DNA): TGTGCCAGCAGCTTAGTTGTGGTAGCGGCCTACAATGAGCAGTTCTTC. Its translation: CASSLVVVAAYNEQFF. The rearrangement links TRBV7-2 to TRBJ2-1, with D possibly being TRBD2 (6 bases). Germline loops: CDR1 SGHTA, CDR2 FQGNSA. The CDR3 covers 16 residues. V dropped 1 base and J dropped 2 bases, with 12 bases sitting between them.

In DNA, the CDR3 is TGTGCCAGCAGCAGGCGGGGTCGCTACTACAATGAGCAGTTCTTC. Its translation: CASSRRGRYYNEQFF. The genes are TRBV5-6 and TRBJ2-1, with a tentative D call TRBD2 (6 bases). Deletions cut 4 bases from V and 3 bases from J, with 14 bases between. This CDR3 is 15 amino acids long. Per the germline V gene, CDR1 is SGHDT and CDR2 is YYEEEE.

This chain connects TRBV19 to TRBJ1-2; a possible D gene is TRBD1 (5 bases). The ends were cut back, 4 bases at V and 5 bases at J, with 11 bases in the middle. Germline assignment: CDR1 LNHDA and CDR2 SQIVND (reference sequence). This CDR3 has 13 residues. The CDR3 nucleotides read TGTGCCAGTAGTACCCCCGGGGGGTATGGCTACACCTTC. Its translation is CASSTPGGYGYTF.